Each of the 9 T cell receptor beta chains below was sequenced from the same sample in a study of blood T cells in healthy people across ages. Next came a second PCR, run for about 7 to 12 cycles, which used a sample-barcoded 5' primer along with a J-beta primer mix. TCRdb recomputed calls from the 5' RACE reads with MiXCR, one row per CDR3 protein. The sample yields 760,000 or so distinct CDR3 sequences, more than 20% seen once. The sample was also reused in another study, on T cells of mothers and their children.

The sequencing input was blood. The receptors were sampled from a boy between 10 and 17 years old in good health.

This chain joins TRBV9 and TRBJ1-2; D is perhaps TRBD1 (6 bases). Germline assignment: CDR1 SGDLS and CDR2 YYNGEE. The V end lost 4 bases, the J end lost 1 base, and 14 bases lay between the germline ends. This CDR3 has 15 residues. For the CDR3, the DNA is TGTGCCAGCAGCTCCGGACAGATTATTAACTATGGCTACACCTTC. Encoded protein: CASSSGQIINYGYTF.

V and J are TRBV5-1 and TRBJ2-7; 10 nucleotides match TRBD2. Germline CDR1 and CDR2: SGHRS and YFSETQ. The CDR3 covers 15 residues. The J segment lost 5 bases and the V segment lost 2 bases, leaving 7 bases of the junction unmatched. The CDR3 DNA reads as TGCGCCAGCAGCTTAGTGTCTAGCGGGAGCGACGAGCAGTACTTC. It is translated as CASSLVSSGSDEQYF.

The J gene is TRBJ2-7, the V gene TRBV18, with 7 nucleotides matching TRBD2. Trimming removed 3 bases from V and 0 bases from J; junction bases left unmatched: 5. The germline gives CDR1 KGHSH, CDR2 LQKENI. The CDR3 has 15 residues. CDR3: CASSPSRDYSYEQYF. DNA for the CDR3: TGTGCCAGCTCACCTTCGCGGGACTACTCCTACGAGCAGTACTTC.

This chain uses TRBV11-3 with TRBJ2-1; D not resolved. This CDR3 has 15 residues. Germline loops: CDR1 SGHNT, CDR2 YENEEA. Trimming removed 5 bases from V and 1 base from J, with 12 bases in between. CDR3 DNA: TGTGCCAGCAGCGCCGATCAGGTGTCCTACAATGAGCAGTTCTTC. Translation: CASSADQVSYNEQFF.

The V and J genes are TRBV15 and TRBJ2-5, with D perhaps assigned TRBD1 or TRBD2 (6 bases each). The CDR3 spans 15 residues. The V end was cut by 3 bases, the J end by 0 bases, with 11 bases between. CDR1 LNHNV and CDR2 YYDKDF come from the germline V gene (reference sequence). In nucleotides, the CDR3 is TGTGCCACCAGCAGCGGGGGCAAGAACCAAGAGACCCAGTACTTC. It is translated as CATSSGGKNQETQYF.

This clonotype was detected many times. The V gene is TRBV27, the J gene TRBJ2-5; no reliable D call. The DNA matches TRBJ2-1 better at its end, which makes the J call doubtful. The CDR3 loop spans 13 amino acids. Germline CDR1 MNHEY, CDR2 SMNVEV (reference sequence). The CDR3 protein is CASSLSRVNEQFF. The CDR3 region has the DNA TGTGCCAGCAGTTTATCGCGCGTCAATGAGCAGTTCTTC.

J is TRBJ2-3 and V is TRBV29-1, with unresolved D. The CDR3 has 14 amino acids. The ends were cut back, 5 bases at V and 1 base at J, with 13 bases in the middle. The germline V gene encodes CDR1 SQVTM and CDR2 ANQGSEA. The CDR3 DNA is TGCAGCGTTATGGGCAGAGTCCGCACAGATACGCAGTATTTT. The encoded protein is CSVMGRVRTDTQYF.

CDR3 sequence (DNA): TGTGCCATCAGTGAGGAGACTAGCGTAACCGGGGAGCTGTTTTTT. The encoded protein is CAISEETSVTGELFF. V and J are TRBV10-3 and TRBJ2-2, with 8 bases that match TRBD2. From germline, CDR1 is ENHRY and CDR2 SYGVKD. The CDR3 runs 15 residues. V was clipped by 2 bases and J by 5 bases; unmatched bases: 4.

A few counts support this clonotype. This sequence joins TRBV28 and TRBJ2-5; D unresolved. Germline lookup yields CDR1 MDHEN and CDR2 SYDVKM. This CDR3 spans 14 amino acids. The V gene lost 6 bases and the J gene lost 4 bases, with 15 bases spanning the gap. This CDR3 reads CASSAPEEGETQYF. The CDR3 nucleotides are TGTGCCAGCAGCGCACCGGAAGAAGGAGAGACCCAGTACTTC.